A selection of T cell receptor beta chains follows, all from one sample in a study of blood T cell repertoires in COVID-19. Method: immunoSEQ multiplex PCR; TCRdb's copy keeps in-frame clones and lacks some. The table records hundreds of thousands of clones, around 89% of them present only once. Sample: PBMCs or T cells enriched from blood (not recorded which). Receptors were obtained from a woman aged 18 to 35 with acute COVID-19. The CDR3 runs from the conserved cysteine through the conserved F or W. The D gene is left open where the match is weak. Not every row has a clone size; where given, it reads once, few, many or a size class.

v_call,d_call,clone_size,cdr3_length,j_call,cdr3_aa,cdr3_nt
TRBV21-1,-,-,15,TRBJ2-3,CASSKARTGTDTQYF,TGTGCCAGCAGCAAAGCGAGGACAGGGACAGATACGCAGTATTTT
TRBV18,-,few,14,TRBJ2-3,CASSYLAGTDTQYF,TGTGCCAGCTCATATTTAGCGGGCACAGATACGCAGTATTTT
TRBV5-4,TRBD2,-,18,TRBJ2-2,CASSFLRLAGGETGELFF,TGTGCCAGCAGCTTTCTAAGGCTAGCGGGAGGCGAGACCGGGGAGCTGTTTTTT
TRBV15,TRBD1,few,14,TRBJ2-1,CATRGRTGGNEQFF,TGTGCCACCAGGGGCCGGACAGGGGGCAATGAGCAGTTCTTC
TRBV12-5,-,-,14,TRBJ1-1,CASGLSRGNTEAFF,TGTGCTAGTGGTTTATCCAGGGGGAACACTGAAGCTTTCTTT
TRBV6-5,-,-,14,TRBJ1-4,CASSYAGFDEKLFF,TGTGCCAGCAGTTACGCGGGGTTCGATGAAAAACTGTTTTTT
TRBV14,-,-,13,TRBJ2-7,CASSQLQGSEQYF,TGTGCCAGCAGCCAGCTACAGGGTTCCGAGCAGTACTTC
TRBV10-1,-,-,14,TRBJ2-5,CASSERQFQETQYF,TGCGCCAGCAGTGAGCGACAGTTCCAAGAGACCCAGTACTTC
TRBV29-1,-,-,18,TRBJ2-7,CSVVGRGNRAYGSYEQYF,TGCAGCGTTGTAGGTCGGGGAAACAGGGCCTATGGCTCCTACGAGCAGTACTTC
TRBV28,-,-,13,TRBJ1-2,CASSFEAVYGYTF,TGTGCCAGCAGCTTCGAAGCCGTTTATGGCTACACCTTC
TRBV29-1,-,once,14,TRBJ1-5,CSVQIQGGNQPQHF,TGCAGCGTTCAGATACAGGGCGGCAATCAGCCCCAGCATTTT
TRBV19,TRBD1,-,14,TRBJ1-2,CASSITTGNYGYTF,TGTGCCAGTAGTATCACGACAGGGAACTATGGCTACACCTTC
TRBV7-9,-,-,13,TRBJ2-3,CASSYGGTDTQYF,TGTGCCAGCAGCTACGGTGGCACAGATACGCAGTATTTT
TRBV15,TRBD2,-,16,TRBJ2-7,CATSPRKASGINEQYF,TGTGCCACCAGCCCGCGCAAGGCTAGCGGGATTAACGAGCAGTACTTC
TRBV7-9,-,few,13,TRBJ1-1,CASSFQENTEAFF,TGTGCCAGCAGCTTTCAGGAGAACACTGAAGCTTTCTTT
TRBV7-8,-,-,15,TRBJ2-5,CASSNKWGLQETQYF,TGTGCCAGCAGCAATAAGTGGGGCCTACAAGAGACCCAGTACTTC
TRBV30,-,-,13,TRBJ1-1,CAWRGGVRTEAFF,TGTGCCTGGAGGGGGGGGGTGAGGACTGAAGCTTTCTTT
TRBV12-3/TRBV12-4,-,-,13,TRBJ1-3,CASSLLPGNTIYF,TGTGCCAGCAGTTTACTTCCTGGAAACACCATATATTTT
TRBV15,-,-,17,TRBJ2-3,CATSRSPQVIITDTQYF,TGTGCCACCAGCAGAAGCCCCCAGGTTATCATCACAGATACGCAGTATTTT
TRBV6-6,TRBD1,-,15,TRBJ2-3,CASSDRQGPTDTQYF,TGTGCCAGCAGTGACCGACAGGGGCCCACAGATACGCAGTATTTT
TRBV30,-,-,14,TRBJ2-7,CAWQTGHGIYEQYF,TGTGCCTGGCAAACGGGACATGGGATCTACGAGCAGTACTTC
TRBV27,-,-,13,TRBJ1-1,CASRGQTYTEAFF,TGTGCCAGCCGAGGACAGACCTACACTGAAGCTTTCTTT
TRBV7-9,-,-,12,TRBJ2-7,CASSLGQYEQYF,TGTGCCAGCAGCTTAGGGCAGTACGAGCAGTACTTC
TRBV11-2,TRBD2,-,17,TRBJ2-1,CASSSPWGSGSYNEQFF,TGTGCCAGCAGCTCTCCTTGGGGGAGCGGGAGCTACAATGAGCAGTTCTTC
TRBV7-9,TRBD1,-,14,TRBJ2-7,CASSLTTGAYEQYF,TGTGCCAGCAGCTTAACGACAGGGGCATACGAGCAGTACTTC
TRBV27,TRBD1,-,16,TRBJ2-7,CASRIRVGTGVNEQYF,TGTGCCAGCAGGATAAGGGTCGGGACAGGTGTTAACGAGCAGTACTTC
TRBV18,-,-,13,TRBJ2-2,CASSYTNTGELFF,TGTGCCAGCTCGTACACAAACACCGGGGAGCTGTTTTTT
TRBV2,-,-,13,TRBJ2-7,CASNPGATYEQYF,TGTGCCAGCAATCCAGGGGCAACCTACGAGCAGTACTTC
TRBV5-4,-,-,15,TRBJ2-1,CASSFSLARYNEQFF,TGTGCCAGCAGCTTTAGTCTAGCGCGATACAATGAGCAGTTCTTC
TRBV3-1/TRBV3-2,TRBD1,-,13,TRBJ1-2,CASSHNRGYGYTF,TGTGCCAGCAGCCATAACAGGGGCTATGGCTACACCTTC
TRBV9,TRBD1,-,13,TRBJ1-5,CASSVGDSQPQHF,TGTGCCAGCAGCGTAGGGGACAGTCAGCCCCAGCATTTT
TRBV18,TRBD1,-,15,TRBJ2-2,CASSPAQGAIGELFF,TGTGCCAGCTCACCCGCACAGGGGGCCATCGGGGAGCTGTTTTTT
TRBV6-2/TRBV6-3,TRBD2,-,14,TRBJ2-5,CASSRTSAQETQYF,TGTGCCAGCAGTCGCACTAGCGCCCAAGAGACCCAGTACTTC
TRBV3-1/TRBV3-2,-,once,13,TRBJ2-7,CASSQAIGYEQYF,TGTGCCAGCAGCCAAGCAATCGGGTACGAGCAGTACTTC
TRBV27,TRBD1,-,19,TRBJ2-6,CASSFQGARLLSGANVLTF,TGTGCCAGCAGTTTTCAGGGGGCGAGGCTCCTCTCTGGGGCCAACGTCCTGACTTTC
TRBV12-3/TRBV12-4,TRBD1,once,13,TRBJ2-7,CASSYGTVSTKYF,TGTGCCAGCAGTTATGGGACAGTTTCTACGAAGTACTTC
TRBV5-1,TRBD2,-,17,TRBJ2-2,CASSLVPGLAVGGELFF,TGCGCCAGCAGCTTGGTCCCGGGACTAGCCGTCGGCGGGGAGCTGTTTTTT
TRBV3-1/TRBV3-2,-,-,18,TRBJ1-1,CASSQERGRDIPHSEAFF,TGTGCCAGCAGCCAAGAGAGGGGACGGGACATCCCGCACTCTGAAGCTTTCTTT
TRBV27,TRBD2,-,14,TRBJ2-1,CASSFAGVNNEQFF,TGTGCCAGCAGTTTCGCGGGAGTTAACAATGAGCAGTTCTTC